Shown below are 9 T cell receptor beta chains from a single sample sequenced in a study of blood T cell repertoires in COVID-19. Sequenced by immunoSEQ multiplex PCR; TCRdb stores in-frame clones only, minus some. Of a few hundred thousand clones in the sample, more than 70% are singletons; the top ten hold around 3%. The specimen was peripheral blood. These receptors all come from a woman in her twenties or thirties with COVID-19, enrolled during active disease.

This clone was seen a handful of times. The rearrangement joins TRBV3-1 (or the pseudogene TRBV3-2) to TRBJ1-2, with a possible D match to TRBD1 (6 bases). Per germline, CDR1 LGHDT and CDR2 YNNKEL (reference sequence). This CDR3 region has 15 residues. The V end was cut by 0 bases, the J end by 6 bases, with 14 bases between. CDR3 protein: CASSQDSTGRDGYTF. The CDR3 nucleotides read TGTGCCAGCAGCCAAGATAGCACAGGGAGAGATGGCTACACCTTC.

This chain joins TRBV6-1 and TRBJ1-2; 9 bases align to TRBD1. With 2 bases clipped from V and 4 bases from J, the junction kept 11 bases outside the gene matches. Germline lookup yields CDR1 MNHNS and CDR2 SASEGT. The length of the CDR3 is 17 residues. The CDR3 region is CASSEFWTGEILYGYTF. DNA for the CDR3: TGTGCCAGCAGTGAATTCTGGACAGGGGAAATACTCTATGGCTACACCTTC.

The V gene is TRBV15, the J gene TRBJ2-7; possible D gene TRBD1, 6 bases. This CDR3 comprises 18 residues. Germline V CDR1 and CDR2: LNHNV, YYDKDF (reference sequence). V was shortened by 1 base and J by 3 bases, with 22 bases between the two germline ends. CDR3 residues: CATSRASGDVGGNYEQYF. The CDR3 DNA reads TGTGCCACCAGCAGAGCGTCAGGGGACGTTGGGGGAAACTACGAGCAGTACTTC.

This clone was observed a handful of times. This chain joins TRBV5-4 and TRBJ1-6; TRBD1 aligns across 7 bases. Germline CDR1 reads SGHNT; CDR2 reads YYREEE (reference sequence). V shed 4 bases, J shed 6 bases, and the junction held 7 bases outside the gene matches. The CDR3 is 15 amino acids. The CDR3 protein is CASSRPGQSNSPLHF. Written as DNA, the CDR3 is TGTGCCAGCAGCCGCCCGGGACAGAGTAATTCACCCCTCCACTTT.

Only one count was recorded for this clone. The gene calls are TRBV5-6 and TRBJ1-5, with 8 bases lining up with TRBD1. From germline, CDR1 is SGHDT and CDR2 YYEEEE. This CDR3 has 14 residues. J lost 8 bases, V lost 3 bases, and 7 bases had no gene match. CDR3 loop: CASSSWTGREPQHF. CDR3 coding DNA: TGTGCCAGCAGCTCTTGGACAGGGCGGGAGCCCCAGCATTTT.

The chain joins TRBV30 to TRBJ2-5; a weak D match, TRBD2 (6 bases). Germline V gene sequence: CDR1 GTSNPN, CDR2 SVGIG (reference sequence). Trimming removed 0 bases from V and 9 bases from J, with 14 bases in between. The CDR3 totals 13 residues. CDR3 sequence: CAWSVRGSRAQYF. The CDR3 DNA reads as TGTGCCTGGAGTGTACGGGGGAGCAGGGCCCAGTACTTC. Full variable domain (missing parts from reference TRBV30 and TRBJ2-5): SQTIHQWPATLVQPVGSPLSLECTVEGTSNPNLYWYRQAAGRGLQLLFYSVGIGQISSEVPQNLSASRPQDRQFILSSKKLLLSDSGFYLCAWSVRGSRAQYFGPGTRLLVL.

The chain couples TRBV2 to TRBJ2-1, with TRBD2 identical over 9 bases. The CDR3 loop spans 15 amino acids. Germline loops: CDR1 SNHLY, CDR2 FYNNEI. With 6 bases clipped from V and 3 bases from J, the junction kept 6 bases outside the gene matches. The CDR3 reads CASRVVAGDYNEQFF. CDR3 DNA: TGTGCCAGCAGAGTGGTAGCGGGAGACTACAATGAGCAGTTCTTC.

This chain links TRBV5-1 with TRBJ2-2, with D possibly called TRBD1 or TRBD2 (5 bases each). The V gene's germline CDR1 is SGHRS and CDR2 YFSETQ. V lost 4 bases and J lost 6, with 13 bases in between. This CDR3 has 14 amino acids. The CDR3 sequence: CASSLGPEAGELFF. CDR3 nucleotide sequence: TGCGCCAGCAGCCTGGGACCCGAGGCCGGGGAGCTGTTTTTT.

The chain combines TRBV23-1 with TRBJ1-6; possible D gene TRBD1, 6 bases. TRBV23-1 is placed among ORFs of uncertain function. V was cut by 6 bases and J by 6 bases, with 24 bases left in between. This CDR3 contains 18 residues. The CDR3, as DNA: TGCGCCAGCAGCCCCCTCCCAGGGGACAAGCGCGGTAATTCACCCCTCCACTTT. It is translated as CASSPLPGDKRGNSPLHF.